Listed below are T cell receptor beta chains from one sample, sequenced in a study of blood T cell repertoires in COVID-19. Profiled with immunoSEQ multiplex PCR; TCRdb holds only in-frame clones, not every one. The table shows around 100,000 clones, with 80% to 85% occurring only once. The specimen sequenced was peripheral blood. All receptors derive from a woman in her seventies with acute or convalescent COVID-19. The CDR3 runs from the conserved cysteine through the conserved F or W. A D gene is named only where the DNA matches it firmly. For some rows the clone size is stated as once, few or many, or as a class when expanded; others skip it.

TRBV7-2	TRBJ2-3	-	-	TGTGCCAGCAGCTTTAGTGGACTTTTTGAGTCAGATACGCAGTATTTT	CASSFSGLFESDTQYF
TRBV10-3	TRBJ2-1	-	-	TGTGCCATCAGTGATATAGCTAGCTCCTACAATGAGCAGTTCTTC	CAISDIASSYNEQFF
TRBV11-3	TRBJ1-3	-	-	TGTGCCAGCAGCTCGGGGGGCTCTGGAAACACCATATATTTT	CASSSGGSGNTIYF
TRBV19	TRBJ1-5	TRBD1	-	TGTGCCAGTGGAGAACAGGGGGATCAGCCCCAGCATTTT	CASGEQGDQPQHF
TRBV2	TRBJ2-5	TRBD1	once	TGTGCCAGCAGCTTCGGAACAGGGGGAGAACGAGAGACCCAGTACTTC	CASSFGTGGERETQYF
TRBV29-1	TRBJ2-5	-	-	TGCAGCGTTGAGCCGTTATACGGACAGAGCCAAGAGACCCAGTACTTC	CSVEPLYGQSQETQYF
TRBV6-5	TRBJ1-2	-	-	TGTGCCAGCAGTCGACTTCATTCCGATGGCTACACCTTC	CASSRLHSDGYTF
TRBV4-2	TRBJ1-5	TRBD1	-	TGTGCCAGCAGCCAAGAAGGGGGCGACGGTCAGCCCCAGCATTTT	CASSQEGGDGQPQHF
TRBV18	TRBJ1-2	TRBD1	-	TGTGCCAGCTCACCCCAGACAGGGGGATCTGGCTACACCTTC	CASSPQTGGSGYTF
TRBV5-1	TRBJ1-1	TRBD1	-	TGCGCCAGCAGCGGACGTAGGGACAGGGGGACTGAAGCTTTCTTT	CASSGRRDRGTEAFF
TRBV6-5	TRBJ2-1	-	-	TGTGCCAGCACCGGGCTAGCATACAATGAGCAGTTCTTC	CASTGLAYNEQFF
TRBV25-1	TRBJ1-1	-	-	TGTGCCAGCAGAAGGACAGTCTACACTGAAGCTTTCTTT	CASRRTVYTEAFF
TRBV5-3	TRBJ2-3	-	-	TGTGCCAGAAGCCCTTACAGGGCGAGGTTCACAGATACGCAGTATTTT	CARSPYRARFTDTQYF
TRBV5-5	TRBJ1-2	-	-	TGTGCCAGCAGCTTCTTACAGGAAGCTAACTATGGCTACACCTTC	CASSFLQEANYGYTF
TRBV3-1/TRBV3-2	TRBJ2-2	TRBD2	-	TGTGCCAGCAGCCAAGATGCCGGGACTAGCGATTACACCGGGGAGCTGTTTTTT	CASSQDAGTSDYTGELFF
TRBV5-8	TRBJ1-1	TRBD1	once	TGTGCCAGCAGCCGTAGACAGGGGGCTACGACTGAAGCTTTCTTT	CASSRRQGATTEAFF
TRBV7-2	TRBJ2-1	TRBD2	-	TGTGCCAGCAGCCCCGCCACCGGGACTAGCCCATTCTTC	CASSPATGTSPFF
TRBV6-5	TRBJ1-1	-	-	TGTGCCAGCAGTTACTTTGGGCATGGGAACACTGAAGCTTTCTTT	CASSYFGHGNTEAFF
TRBV28	TRBJ1-6	TRBD1	-	TGTGCCAGCAGTCTTCGGACAGGGGTAGGCAATTCACCCCTCCACTTT	CASSLRTGVGNSPLHF
TRBV9	TRBJ1-2	-	-	TGTGCCAGCAGCTTCCGACTAGCGGCTGGCTACACCTTC	CASSFRLAAGYTF
TRBV5-6	TRBJ2-7	-	few	TGTGCCAGCAGCTTGCGGTCCTACGAGCAGTACTTC	CASSLRSYEQYF
TRBV27	TRBJ1-1	-	-	TGTGCCAGCAGTTTAGGAGGGGTTAACACTGAAGCTTTCTTT	CASSLGGVNTEAFF